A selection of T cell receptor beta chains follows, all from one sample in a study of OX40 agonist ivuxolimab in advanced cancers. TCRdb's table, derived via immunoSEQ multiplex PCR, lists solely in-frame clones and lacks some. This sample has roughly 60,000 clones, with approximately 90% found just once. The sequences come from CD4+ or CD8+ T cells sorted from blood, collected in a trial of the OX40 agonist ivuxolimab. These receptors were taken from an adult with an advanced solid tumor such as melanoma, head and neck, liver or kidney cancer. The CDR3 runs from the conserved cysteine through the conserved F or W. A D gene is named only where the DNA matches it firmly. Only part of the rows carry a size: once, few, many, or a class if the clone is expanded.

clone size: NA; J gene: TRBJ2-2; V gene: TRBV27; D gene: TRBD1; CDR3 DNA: TGTGCCAGCAGTAGCATGGGACAGACCACCGGGGAGCTGTTTTTT; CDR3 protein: CASSSMGQTTGELFF
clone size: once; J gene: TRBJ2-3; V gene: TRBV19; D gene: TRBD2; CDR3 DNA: TGTGCCAGCGGGTACAAAGCGGGAGGTGCAGATACGCAGTATTTT; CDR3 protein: CASGYKAGGADTQYF
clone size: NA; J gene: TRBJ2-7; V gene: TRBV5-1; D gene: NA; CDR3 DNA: TGCGCCAGCAGCCGGGACGGATTCTACGAGCAGTACTTC; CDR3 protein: CASSRDGFYEQYF
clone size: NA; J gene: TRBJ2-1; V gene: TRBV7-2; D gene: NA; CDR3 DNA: TGTGCCAGCAGCCCACTGGATCTCACCTCGGGTGAGCAGTTCTTC; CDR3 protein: CASSPLDLTSGEQFF
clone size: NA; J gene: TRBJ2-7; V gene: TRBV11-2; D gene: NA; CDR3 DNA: TGTGCCAGCAGCTTAGCTCAAGCCGAGCAGTACTTC; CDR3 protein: CASSLAQAEQYF
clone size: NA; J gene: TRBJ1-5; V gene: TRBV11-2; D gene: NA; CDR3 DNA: TGTGCCAGCAGCCAGGGACCGAGAAATCAGCCCCAGCATTTT; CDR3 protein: CASSQGPRNQPQHF
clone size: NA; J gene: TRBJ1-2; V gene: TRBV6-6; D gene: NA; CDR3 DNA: TGTGCCAGCAGTTACGATTCGGAGGGAAGGCTCTACACCTTC; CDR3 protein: CASSYDSEGRLYTF
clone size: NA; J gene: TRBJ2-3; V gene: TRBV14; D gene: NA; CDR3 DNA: TGTGCCAGCAGCCAAGATCTTTGGGCCGCTACAGATACGCAGTATTTT; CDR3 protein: CASSQDLWAATDTQYF
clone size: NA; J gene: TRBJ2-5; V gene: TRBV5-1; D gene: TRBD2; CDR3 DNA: TGCGCCAGCAGCTTGGCCTTAGCGGGAGGGCCTCGGGAGACCCAGTACTTC; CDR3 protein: CASSLALAGGPRETQYF
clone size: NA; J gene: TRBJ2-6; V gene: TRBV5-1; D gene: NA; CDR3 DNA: TGCGCCAGCAGCTTTCAGGACAGCCTCTCTGGGGCCAACGTCCTGACTTTC; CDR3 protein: CASSFQDSLSGANVLTF
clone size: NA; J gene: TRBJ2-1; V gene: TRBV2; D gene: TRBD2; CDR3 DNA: TGTGCCAGCAAGGGGACTAGCGGGAGTAGGGGTGAGCAGTTCTTC; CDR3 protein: CASKGTSGSRGEQFF
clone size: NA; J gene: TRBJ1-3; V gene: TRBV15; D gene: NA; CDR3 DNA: TGTGCCACCAGCAGAAGGGGCTCTGGAAACACCATATATTTT; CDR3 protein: CATSRRGSGNTIYF
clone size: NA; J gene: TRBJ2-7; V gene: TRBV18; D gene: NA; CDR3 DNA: TGTGCCAGCTCACCCAGTGGATGGGGCAATGACTACGAGCAGTACTTC; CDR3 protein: CASSPSGWGNDYEQYF
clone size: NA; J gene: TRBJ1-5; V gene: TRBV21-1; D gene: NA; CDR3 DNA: TGTGCCAGCAGCAAAAGGGAGGCAGAGGATCAGCCCCAGCATTTT; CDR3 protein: CASSKREAEDQPQHF
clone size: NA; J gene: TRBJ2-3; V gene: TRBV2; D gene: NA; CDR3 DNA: TGTGCCAGCTTTCAGGGACCCACAGATACGCAGTATTTT; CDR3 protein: CASFQGPTDTQYF
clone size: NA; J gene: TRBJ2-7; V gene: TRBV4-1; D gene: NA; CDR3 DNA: TGCGCCAGCAGCCAAGGGCCCGTGGCGGGGCCCTCTTACGAGCAGTACTTC; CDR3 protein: CASSQGPVAGPSYEQYF
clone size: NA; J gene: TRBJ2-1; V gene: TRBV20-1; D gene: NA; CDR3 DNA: TGCAGTGCTAGAGATGCTAATGAGCAGTTCTTC; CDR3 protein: CSARDANEQFF
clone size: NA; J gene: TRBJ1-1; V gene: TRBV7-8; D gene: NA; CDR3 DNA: TGTGCCAGCAGCTTAGGATTCTCAGAGACTGAAGCTTTCTTT; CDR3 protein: CASSLGFSETEAFF
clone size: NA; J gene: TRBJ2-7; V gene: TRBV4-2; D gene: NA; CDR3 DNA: TGTGCCAGCAGCCAAGGGGGGGCCACCACCTACGAGCAGTACTTC; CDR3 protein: CASSQGGATTYEQYF
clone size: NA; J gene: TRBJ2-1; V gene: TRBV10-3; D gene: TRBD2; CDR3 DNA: TGTGCCATCAGTGATGGCGGGAGCACTATCTTC; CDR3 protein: CAISDGGSTIF
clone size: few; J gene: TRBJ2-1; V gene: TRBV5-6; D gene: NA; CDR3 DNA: TGTGCCAGCAGCTTGGAATACAATGAGCAGTTCTTC; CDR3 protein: CASSLEYNEQFF
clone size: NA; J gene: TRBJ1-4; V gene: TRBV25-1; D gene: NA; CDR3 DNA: TGTGCCAGCAGTGAGAACAGTATTAATGAAAAACTGTTTTTT; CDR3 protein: CASSENSINEKLFF
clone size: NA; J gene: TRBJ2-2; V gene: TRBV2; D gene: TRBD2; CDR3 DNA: TGTGCCAGCAACGTCGGACTAGCGGGAGTCACCGGGGAGCTGTTTTTT; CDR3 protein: CASNVGLAGVTGELFF
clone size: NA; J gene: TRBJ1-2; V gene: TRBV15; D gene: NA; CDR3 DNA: TGTGCCACCAGCAGAGAGGCGGGGAAGGGAGTATTC; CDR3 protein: CATSREAGKGVF
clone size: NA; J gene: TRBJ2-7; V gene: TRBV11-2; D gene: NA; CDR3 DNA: TGTGCCAGCAGCCCGAGGGCTAGCGCGGCCCGCTACGAGCAGTACTTC; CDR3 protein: CASSPRASAARYEQYF
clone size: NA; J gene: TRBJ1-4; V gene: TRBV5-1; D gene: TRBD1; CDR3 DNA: TGCGCCAGCAGCTTGGGCACAGGGGAAGAAAAACTGTTTTTT; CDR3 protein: CASSLGTGEEKLFF
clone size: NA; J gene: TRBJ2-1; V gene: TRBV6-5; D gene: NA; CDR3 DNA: TGTGCCAGCAGTTACTCTGGTGGGAACCCCTCAGAGCAGTTCTTC; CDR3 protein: CASSYSGGNPSEQFF
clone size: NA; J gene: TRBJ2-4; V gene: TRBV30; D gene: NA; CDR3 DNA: TGTGCCTTGTCCGTGGGTGCCAAAAACATTCAGTACTTC; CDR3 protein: CALSVGAKNIQYF
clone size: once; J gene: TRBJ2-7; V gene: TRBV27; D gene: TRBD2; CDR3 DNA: TGTGCCAGCAGTTCCCTTGGGGCGGGAGATACCCCCTACGAGCAGTACTTC; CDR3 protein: CASSSLGAGDTPYEQYF
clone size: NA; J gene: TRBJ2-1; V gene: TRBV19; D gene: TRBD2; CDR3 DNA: TGTGCCAGTAGCTCGGGGGGACCTCCCCCCAAATTCTTC; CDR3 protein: CASSSGGPPPKFF
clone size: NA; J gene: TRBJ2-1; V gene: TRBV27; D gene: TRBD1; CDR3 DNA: TGTGCCAGCAGTTTCACAGGGGGCTTTTATGATGAGCAGTTCTTC; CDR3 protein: CASSFTGGFYDEQFF
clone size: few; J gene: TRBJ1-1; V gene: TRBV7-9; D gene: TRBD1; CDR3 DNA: TGTGCCAGCAGCTCTGGACAGGCAACTATGAACACTGAAGCTTTCTTT; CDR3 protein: CASSSGQATMNTEAFF
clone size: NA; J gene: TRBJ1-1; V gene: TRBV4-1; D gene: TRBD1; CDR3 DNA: TGCGCCAGCAGCCACTACACGGGACAGGGTTGGACTGAAGCTTTCTTT; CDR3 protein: CASSHYTGQGWTEAFF
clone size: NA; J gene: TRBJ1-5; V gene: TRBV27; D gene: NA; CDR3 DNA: TGTGCCAGCAGTTTATTGGGTCAGGGGTCGGGTCAGCCCCAGCATTTT; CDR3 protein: CASSLLGQGSGQPQHF
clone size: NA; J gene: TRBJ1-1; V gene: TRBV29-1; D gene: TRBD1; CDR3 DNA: TGCAGCGCACGAAGGGGGCCCGCGGGTGAAGCTTTCTTT; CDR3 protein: CSARRGPAGEAFF
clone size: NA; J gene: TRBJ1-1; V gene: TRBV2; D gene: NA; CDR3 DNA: TGTGCCAGCACAATGACAGACACTGAAGCTTTCTTT; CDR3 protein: CASTMTDTEAFF
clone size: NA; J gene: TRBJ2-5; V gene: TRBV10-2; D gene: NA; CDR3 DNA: TGCGTTACAAGGTTGCAGGGACAAGAGACCCAGTACTTC; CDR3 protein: CVTRLQGQETQYF
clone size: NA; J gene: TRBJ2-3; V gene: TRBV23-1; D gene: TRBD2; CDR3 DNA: TGCGCCAGCAAGCGGGCGGTGACTAGCGGGAATCCACACACACACACAGATACGCAGTATTTT; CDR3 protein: CASKRAVTSGNPHTHTDTQYF
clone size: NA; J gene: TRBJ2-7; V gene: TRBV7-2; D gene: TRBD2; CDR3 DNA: TGTGCCAGCAGCTTACAGGCTAGCGGAACCTACGAGCAGTACTTC; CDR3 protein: CASSLQASGTYEQYF
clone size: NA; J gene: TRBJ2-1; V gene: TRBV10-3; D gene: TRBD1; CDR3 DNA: TGTGCCATCAGCGGACAGGGGGAAGGTTACAATGAGCAGTTCTTC; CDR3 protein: CAISGQGEGYNEQFF
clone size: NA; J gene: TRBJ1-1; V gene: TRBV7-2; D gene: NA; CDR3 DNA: TGTGCCAGCAGCGCCCGACGGAACACTGAAGCTTTCTTT; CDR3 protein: CASSARRNTEAFF
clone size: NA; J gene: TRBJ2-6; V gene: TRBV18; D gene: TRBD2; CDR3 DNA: TGTGCCAGCTCACCGGGGGGGTCTGGGGCCAACGTCCTGACTTTC; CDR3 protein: CASSPGGSGANVLTF
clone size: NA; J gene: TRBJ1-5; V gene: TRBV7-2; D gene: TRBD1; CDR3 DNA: TGTGCCAGCAGCCTGCAACAGGGGGATCAGCCCCAGCATTTT; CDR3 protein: CASSLQQGDQPQHF
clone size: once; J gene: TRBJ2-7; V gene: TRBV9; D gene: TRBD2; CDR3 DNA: TGTGCCAGCAGCGTAGCTCCCCATCTAGCGGGTGTCCTCTGCTACGAGCAGTACTTC; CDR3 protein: CASSVAPHLAGVLCYEQYF
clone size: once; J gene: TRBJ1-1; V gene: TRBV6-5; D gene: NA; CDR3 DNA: TGTGCCAGCAGTTACCGGGCGGGGCCCACTGAAGCTTTCTTT; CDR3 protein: CASSYRAGPTEAFF
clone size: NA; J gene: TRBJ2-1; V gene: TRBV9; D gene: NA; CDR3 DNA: TGTGCCAGCAGCGCGCGGGGTAGCTCCTACAATGAGCAGTTCTTC; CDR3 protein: CASSARGSSYNEQFF
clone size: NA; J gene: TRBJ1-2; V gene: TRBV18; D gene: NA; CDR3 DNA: TGTGCCAGCTCGGCGAGCAGTGGCTACACCTTC; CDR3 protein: CASSASSGYTF
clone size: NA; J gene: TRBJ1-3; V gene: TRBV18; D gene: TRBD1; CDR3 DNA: TGTGCCAGCTCCCCGGACAGGTTCGGCTCTGGAAACACCATATATTTT; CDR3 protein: CASSPDRFGSGNTIYF
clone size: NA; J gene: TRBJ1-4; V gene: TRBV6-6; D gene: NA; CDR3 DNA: TGTGCCAGCAGTATTTTCCAGGGTGCAACTAATGAAAAACTGTTTTTT; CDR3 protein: CASSIFQGATNEKLFF
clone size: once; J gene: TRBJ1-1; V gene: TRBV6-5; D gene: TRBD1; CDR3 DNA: TGTGCCAGCAGTTGGGGGACAGGGAACACTGAAGCTTTCTTT; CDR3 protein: CASSWGTGNTEAFF
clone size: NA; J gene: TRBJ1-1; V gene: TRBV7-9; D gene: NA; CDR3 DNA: TGTGCCAGCAGCTTAGGCCGCCGGACCCTCGCTGAAGCTTTCTTT; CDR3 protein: CASSLGRRTLAEAFF
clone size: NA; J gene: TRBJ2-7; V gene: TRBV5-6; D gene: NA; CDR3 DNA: TGTGCCAGCAGCTTGAAATCGACAACCCAGGGGTCCTACGAGCAGTACTTC; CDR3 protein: CASSLKSTTQGSYEQYF
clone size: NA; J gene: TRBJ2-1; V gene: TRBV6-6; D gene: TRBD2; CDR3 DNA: TGTGCCAGCACCATCAGCGGGAGAATATACAATGAGCAGTTCTTC; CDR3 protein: CASTISGRIYNEQFF
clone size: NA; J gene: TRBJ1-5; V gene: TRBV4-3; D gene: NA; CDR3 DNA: TGCGCCAGCAGCCAAGAAGGTGGCGGGAGCAATCAGCCCCAGCATTTT; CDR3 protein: CASSQEGGGSNQPQHF
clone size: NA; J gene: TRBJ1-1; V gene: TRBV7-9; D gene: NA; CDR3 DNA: TGTGCCAGCAGCCCTTCAGGAAGGACTGAAGCTTTCTTT; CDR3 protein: CASSPSGRTEAFF
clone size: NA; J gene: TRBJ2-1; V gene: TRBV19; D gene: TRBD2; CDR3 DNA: TGTGCCAGTAGTACCCACGCGTCGGCGGGAGGGGCTGAGCAGTTCTTC; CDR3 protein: CASSTHASAGGAEQFF